This T cell receptor beta chain derives from a study of blood T cell repertoires in COVID-19. Study at large: Some COVID-19 samples were acute and others convalescent; all came from the United States, Italy and Spain. T cells, B-cell-depleted T cells, or PBMCs provided the cDNA or gDNA that served as material.

The length of the CDR3 is 13 residues. The germline CDR1 and CDR2 sequences are SGHRS and YFSETQ. Trimming removed 5 bases at V and 5 bases at J, with 10 bases between. Study processing details: Estimates of nucleated cell counts were drawn from the amplification of reference gene primers. This table comes from immunoSEQ multiplex PCR, and its TCRdb copy is limited to in-frame clones, with some not included. V and J calls and clone size are given by that table; D and trimming were obtained from the DNA. The repertoire holds some 120,000 clones, with about 74% as singletons. The chain joins TRBV5-1 to TRBJ1-4; no clear D. This TCR came from a human donor in a cohort sampled during active COVID-19. Sequencing used peripheral blood. This chain's CDR3 is CASRAPVNEKLFF. Here the CDR3 DNA reads TGCGCCAGCAGAGCGCCCGTGAATGAAAAACTGTTTTTT.